This note documents a single TCR beta chain sequence. CDR1 and CDR2 (germline): WNHNN, SYGVQD (reference sequence). V was cut by 0 bases and J by 2 bases, with 19 bases left in between. The CDR3 has 18 residues. The sample originates from a study of blood T cell repertoires in COVID-19. Per the original methods: Reference gene primer amplification yielded estimated nucleated cell counts. The method was immunoSEQ multiplex PCR; TCRdb's version includes in-frame clones alone and lacks a portion of them. The DNA gave D and trimming, while V, J and clone size come from that table. The table has tens of thousands of clones, approximately 92% seen once; the top ten hold roughly an eighth.

Sequencing was performed on peripheral blood. The TCR originated in a human donor with active COVID-19. The donor label of this sample is uncertain. This sequence joins TRBV10-1 and TRBJ1-1; tentative D call: TRBD1 (6 bases). Here the CDR3 DNA reads TGCGCCAGCAGTGAGTCGTGTCACGGGGGGCGAGGCAACACTGAAGCTTTCTTT. It translates to CASSESCHGGRGNTEAFF.